The present T cell receptor beta chain was sequenced within a study of shared clonotypes between healthy human individuals. Germline V gives CDR1 SGHAT, CDR2 FQNNGV. The CDR3 consists of 15 residues. The ends were cut back, 0 bases at V and 1 base at J, with 9 bases in the middle. Recent acute infections and vaccinations were absent in the healthy HIV-negative adult donors. Here immunoSEQ multiplex PCR was the method, and the copy in TCRdb shows in-frame clones only, minus some. The sample lists hundreds of thousands of clones, around 72% occurring once. The sequencing sample was made of memory CD4+ T cells sorted from blood. The subset is: CD45RA-negative fraction. This chain connects TRBV11-2 to TRBJ1-1, with D tentatively TRBD1 (5 bases). This clonotype was obtained from a woman aged 25 to 39 in good health. CDR3 in amino acids: CASSLDLGENTEAFF. The CDR3 DNA reads TGTGCCAGCAGCTTAGATCTGGGGGAGAACACTGAAGCTTTCTTT.